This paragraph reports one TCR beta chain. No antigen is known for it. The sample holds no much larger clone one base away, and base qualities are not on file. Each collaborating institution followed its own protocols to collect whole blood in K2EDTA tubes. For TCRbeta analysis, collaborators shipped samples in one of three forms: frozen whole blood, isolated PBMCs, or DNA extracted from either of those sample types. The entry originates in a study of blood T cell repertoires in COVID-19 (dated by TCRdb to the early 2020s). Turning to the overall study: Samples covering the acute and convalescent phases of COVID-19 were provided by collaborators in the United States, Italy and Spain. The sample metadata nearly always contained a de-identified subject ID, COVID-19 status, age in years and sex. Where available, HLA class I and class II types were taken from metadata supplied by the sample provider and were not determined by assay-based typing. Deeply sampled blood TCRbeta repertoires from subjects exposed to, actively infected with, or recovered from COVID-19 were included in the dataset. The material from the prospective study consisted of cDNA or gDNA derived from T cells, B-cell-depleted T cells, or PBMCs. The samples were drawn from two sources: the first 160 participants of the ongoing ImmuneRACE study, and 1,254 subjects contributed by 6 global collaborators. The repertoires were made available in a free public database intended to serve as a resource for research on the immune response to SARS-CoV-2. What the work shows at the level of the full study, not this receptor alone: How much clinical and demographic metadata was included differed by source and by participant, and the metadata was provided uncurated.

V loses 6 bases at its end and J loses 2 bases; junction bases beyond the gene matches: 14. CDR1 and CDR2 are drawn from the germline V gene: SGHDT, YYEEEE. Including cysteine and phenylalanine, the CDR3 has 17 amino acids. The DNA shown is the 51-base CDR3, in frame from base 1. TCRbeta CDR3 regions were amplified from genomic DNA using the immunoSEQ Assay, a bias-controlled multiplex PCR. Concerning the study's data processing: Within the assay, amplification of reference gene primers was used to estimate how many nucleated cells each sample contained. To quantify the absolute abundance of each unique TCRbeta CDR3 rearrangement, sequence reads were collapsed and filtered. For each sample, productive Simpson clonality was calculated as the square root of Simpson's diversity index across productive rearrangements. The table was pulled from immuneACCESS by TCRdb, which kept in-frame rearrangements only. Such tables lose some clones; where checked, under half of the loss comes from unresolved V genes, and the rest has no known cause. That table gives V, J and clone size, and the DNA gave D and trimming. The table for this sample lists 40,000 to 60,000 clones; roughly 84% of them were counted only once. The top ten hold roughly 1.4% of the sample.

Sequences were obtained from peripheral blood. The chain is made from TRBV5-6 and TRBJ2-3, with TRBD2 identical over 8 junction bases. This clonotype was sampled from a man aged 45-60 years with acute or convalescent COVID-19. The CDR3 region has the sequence CASNLIAGGGSTDTQYF. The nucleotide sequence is TGTGCCAGCAATCTCATTGCGGGAGGCGGCTCCACAGATACGCAGTATTTT.